A single T cell receptor beta chain is shown here with its context. What it recognizes is unknown. The data are from a study of T cell repertoires in cytomegalovirus infection. Study summary: A matching HLA type, together with CMV infection, was signaled by public TCR beta signatures. The study, taken as a whole, reports: Dominant in the ex vivo response were TCR beta clonotypes restricted by HLA-C and specific for CMV. Using cumulative public TCR beta family frequency, the authors identified those who carried CMV together with the relevant HLA.

CDR3 length: 15 residues. The trim removed 2 bases at V and 3 bases at J, leaving 4 bases unmatched. Looked up from germline, CDR1 is MNHEY and CDR2 is SVGEGT. Each CDR3 protein gets one entry after TCRdb re-called the reads with MiXCR. Of 250,000 to 300,000 distinct CDR3 sequences detected, over 15% appear once; the ten largest clones hold approximately 44%. The specimen was CD8+ T cells from PBMCs. The chain recombines TRBV6-2 or TRBV6-3 with TRBJ2-7; 10 bases are shared with TRBD1. The clonotype comes from a human donor in good health (CMV status not recorded). Some clones in this sample may be carry-over from other donors' samples. The CDR3 coding sequence is TGTGCCAGCAGTTACGACAGGGGGCCTTTCTACGAGCAGTACTTC. Encoded protein: CASSYDRGPFYEQYF.